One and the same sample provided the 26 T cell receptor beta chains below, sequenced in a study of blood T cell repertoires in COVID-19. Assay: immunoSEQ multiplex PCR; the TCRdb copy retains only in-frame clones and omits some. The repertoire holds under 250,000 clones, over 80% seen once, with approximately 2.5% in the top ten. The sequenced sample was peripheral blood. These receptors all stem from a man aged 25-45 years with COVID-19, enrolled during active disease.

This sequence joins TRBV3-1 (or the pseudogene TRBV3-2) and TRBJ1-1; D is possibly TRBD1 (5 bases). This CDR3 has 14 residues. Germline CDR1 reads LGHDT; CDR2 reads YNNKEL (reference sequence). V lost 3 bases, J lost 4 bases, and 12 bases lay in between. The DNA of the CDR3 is TGTGCCAGCAGCCAGCTTCTGGGGGGCACTGAAGCTTTCTTT. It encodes CASSQLLGGTEAFF.

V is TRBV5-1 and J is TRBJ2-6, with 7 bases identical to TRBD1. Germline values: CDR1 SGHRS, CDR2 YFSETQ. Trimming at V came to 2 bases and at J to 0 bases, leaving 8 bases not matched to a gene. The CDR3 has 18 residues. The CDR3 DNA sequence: TGCGCCAGCAGCTTAGCCCCGGGACAGAGCTCTGGGGCCAACGTCCTGACTTTC. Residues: CASSLAPGQSSGANVLTF. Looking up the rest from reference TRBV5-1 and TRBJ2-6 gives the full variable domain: KAGVTQTPRYLIKTRGQQVTLSCSPISGHRSVSWYQQTPGQGLQFLFEYFSETQRNKGNFPGRFSGRQFSNSRSEMNVSTLELGDSALYLCASSLAPGQSSGANVLTFGAGSRLTVL.

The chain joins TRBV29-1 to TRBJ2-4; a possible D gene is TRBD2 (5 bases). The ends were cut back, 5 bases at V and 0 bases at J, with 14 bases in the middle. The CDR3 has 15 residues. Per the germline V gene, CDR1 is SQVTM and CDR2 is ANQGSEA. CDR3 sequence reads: CSVPQTTLAKNIQYF. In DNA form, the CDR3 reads TGCAGCGTTCCACAGACTACCTTAGCCAAAAACATTCAGTACTTC.

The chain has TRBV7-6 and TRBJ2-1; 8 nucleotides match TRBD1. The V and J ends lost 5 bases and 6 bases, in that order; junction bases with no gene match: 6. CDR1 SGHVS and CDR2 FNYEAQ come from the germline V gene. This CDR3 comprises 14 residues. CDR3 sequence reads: CASSAVDRVNEQFF. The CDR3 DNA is TGTGCCAGCAGCGCCGTGGACAGGGTCAATGAGCAGTTCTTC.

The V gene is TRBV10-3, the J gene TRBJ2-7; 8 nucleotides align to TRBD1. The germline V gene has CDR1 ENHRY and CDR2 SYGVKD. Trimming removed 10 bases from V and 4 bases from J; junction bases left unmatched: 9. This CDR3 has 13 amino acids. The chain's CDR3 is CATTGGVAYEQYF. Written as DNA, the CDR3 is TGTGCCACCACAGGGGGAGTAGCTTACGAGCAGTACTTC.

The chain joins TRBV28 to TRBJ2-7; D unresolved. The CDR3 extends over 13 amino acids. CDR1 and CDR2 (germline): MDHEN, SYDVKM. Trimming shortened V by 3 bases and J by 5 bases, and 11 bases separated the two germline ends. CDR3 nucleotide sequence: TGTGCCAGCAGTTTCATACCCTACCACGAGCAGTACTTC. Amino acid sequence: CASSFIPYHEQYF.

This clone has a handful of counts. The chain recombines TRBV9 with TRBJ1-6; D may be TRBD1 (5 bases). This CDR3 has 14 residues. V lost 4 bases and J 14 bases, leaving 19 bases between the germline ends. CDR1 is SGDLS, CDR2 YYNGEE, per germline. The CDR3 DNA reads TGTGCCAGCAGCACCGGGAGCGACAGCCGGGCCCTCCACTTT. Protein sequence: CASSTGSDSRALHF.

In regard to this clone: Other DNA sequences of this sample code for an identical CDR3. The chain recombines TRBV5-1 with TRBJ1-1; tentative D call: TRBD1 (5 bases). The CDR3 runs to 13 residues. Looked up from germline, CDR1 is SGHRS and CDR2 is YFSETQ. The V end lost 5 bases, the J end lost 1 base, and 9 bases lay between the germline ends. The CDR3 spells CASRAGKNTEAFF. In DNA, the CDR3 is TGCGCCAGCAGGGCAGGGAAGAACACTGAAGCTTTCTTT.

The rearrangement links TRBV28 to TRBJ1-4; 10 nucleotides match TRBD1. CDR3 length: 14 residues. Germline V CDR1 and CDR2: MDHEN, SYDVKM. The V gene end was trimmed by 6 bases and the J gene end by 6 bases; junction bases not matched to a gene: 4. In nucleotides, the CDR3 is TGTGCCAGCAGGTCGGACAGGGGGTATGAAAAACTGTTTTTT. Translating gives CASRSDRGYEKLFF.

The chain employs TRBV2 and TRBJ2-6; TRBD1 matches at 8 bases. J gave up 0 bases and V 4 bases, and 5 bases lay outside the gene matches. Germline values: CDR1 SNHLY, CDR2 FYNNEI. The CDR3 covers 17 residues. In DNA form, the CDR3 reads TGTGCCAGCAGTGGGGGGGACAGGTCCTCTGGGGCCAACGTCCTGACTTTC. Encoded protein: CASSGGDRSSGANVLTF.

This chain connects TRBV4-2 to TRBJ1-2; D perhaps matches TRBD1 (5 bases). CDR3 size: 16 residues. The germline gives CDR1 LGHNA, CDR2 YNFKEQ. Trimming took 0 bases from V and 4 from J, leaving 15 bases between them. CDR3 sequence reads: CASSQDIGTTRYGYTF. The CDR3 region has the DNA TGTGCCAGCAGCCAAGATATCGGGACTACACGCTATGGCTACACCTTC.

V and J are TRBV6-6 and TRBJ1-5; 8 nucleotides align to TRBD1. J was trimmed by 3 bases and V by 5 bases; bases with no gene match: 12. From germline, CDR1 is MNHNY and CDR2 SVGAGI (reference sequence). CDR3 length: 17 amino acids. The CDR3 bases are TGTGCCAGCAGTCGGCGCAAGGGACAGGACGACAATCAGCCCCAGCATTTT. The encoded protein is CASSRRKGQDDNQPQHF.

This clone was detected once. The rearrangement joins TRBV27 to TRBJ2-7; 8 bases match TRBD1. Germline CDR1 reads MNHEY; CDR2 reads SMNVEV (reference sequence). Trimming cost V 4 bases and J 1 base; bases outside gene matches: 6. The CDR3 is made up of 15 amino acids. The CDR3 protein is CASSSWTGRSYEQYF. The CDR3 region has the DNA TGTGCCAGCAGTTCCTGGACAGGGAGATCCTACGAGCAGTACTTC.

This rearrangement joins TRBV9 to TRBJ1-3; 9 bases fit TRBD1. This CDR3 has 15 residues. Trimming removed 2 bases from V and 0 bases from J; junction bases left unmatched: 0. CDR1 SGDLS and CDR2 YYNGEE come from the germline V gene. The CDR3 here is CASSVDRGSGNTIYF. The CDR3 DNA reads TGTGCCAGCAGCGTGGACAGGGGCTCTGGAAACACCATATATTTT.

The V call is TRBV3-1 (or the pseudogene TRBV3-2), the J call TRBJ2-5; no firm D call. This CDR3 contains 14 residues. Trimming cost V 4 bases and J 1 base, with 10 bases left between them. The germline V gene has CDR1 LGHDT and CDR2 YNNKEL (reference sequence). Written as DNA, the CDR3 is TGTGCCAGCAGCCGTGGGTCGGGCCAAGAGACCCAGTACTTC. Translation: CASSRGSGQETQYF.

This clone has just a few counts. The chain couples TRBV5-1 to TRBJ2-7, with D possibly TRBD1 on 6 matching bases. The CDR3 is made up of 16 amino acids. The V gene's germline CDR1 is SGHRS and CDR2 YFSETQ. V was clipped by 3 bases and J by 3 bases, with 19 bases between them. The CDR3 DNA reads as TGCGCCAGCAGCTCTTCTACAGGGCCTCCCGTCTACGAGCAGTACTTC. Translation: CASSSSTGPPVYEQYF.

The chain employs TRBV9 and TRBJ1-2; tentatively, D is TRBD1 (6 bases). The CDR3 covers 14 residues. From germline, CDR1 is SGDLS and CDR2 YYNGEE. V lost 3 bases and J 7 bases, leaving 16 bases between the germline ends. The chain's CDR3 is CASSGEYRDGGYTF. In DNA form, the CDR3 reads TGTGCCAGCAGCGGGGAATACAGGGACGGTGGCTACACCTTC.

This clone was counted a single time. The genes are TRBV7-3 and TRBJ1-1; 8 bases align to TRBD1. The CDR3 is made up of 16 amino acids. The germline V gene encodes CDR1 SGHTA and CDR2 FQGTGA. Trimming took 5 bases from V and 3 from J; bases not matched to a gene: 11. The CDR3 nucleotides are TGTGCCAGCAGCCCCCGACAGGGGATAAAGGACACTGAAGCTTTCTTT. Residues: CASSPRQGIKDTEAFF.

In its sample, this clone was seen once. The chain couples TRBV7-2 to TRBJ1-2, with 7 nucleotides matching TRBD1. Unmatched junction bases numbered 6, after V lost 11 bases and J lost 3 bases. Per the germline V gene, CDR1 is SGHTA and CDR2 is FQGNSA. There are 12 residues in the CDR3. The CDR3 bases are TGTGCCGGCTACAGGGGAGACTATGGCTACACCTTC. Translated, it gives CAGYRGDYGYTF.

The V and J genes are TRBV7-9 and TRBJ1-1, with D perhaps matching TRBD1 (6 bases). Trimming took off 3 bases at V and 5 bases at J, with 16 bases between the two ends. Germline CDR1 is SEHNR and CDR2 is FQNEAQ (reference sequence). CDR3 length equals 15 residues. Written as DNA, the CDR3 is TGTGCCAGCAGCTTTACCTCAGGGGAGCCAACTGAAGCTTTCTTT. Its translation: CASSFTSGEPTEAFF. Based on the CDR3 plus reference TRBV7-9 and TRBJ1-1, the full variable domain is DTGVSQNPRHKITKRGQNVTFRCDPISEHNRLYWYRQTLGQGPEFLTYFQNEAQLEKSRLLSDRFSAERPKGSFSTLEIQRTEQGDSAMYLCASSFTSGEPTEAFFGQGTRLTVV.

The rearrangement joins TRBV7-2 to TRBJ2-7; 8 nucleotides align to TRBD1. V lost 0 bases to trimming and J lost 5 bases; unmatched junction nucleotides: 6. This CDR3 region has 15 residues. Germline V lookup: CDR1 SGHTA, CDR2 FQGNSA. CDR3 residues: CASSLARTGPHEQYF. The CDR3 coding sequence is TGTGCCAGCAGCTTAGCCCGGACAGGGCCCCACGAGCAGTACTTC.

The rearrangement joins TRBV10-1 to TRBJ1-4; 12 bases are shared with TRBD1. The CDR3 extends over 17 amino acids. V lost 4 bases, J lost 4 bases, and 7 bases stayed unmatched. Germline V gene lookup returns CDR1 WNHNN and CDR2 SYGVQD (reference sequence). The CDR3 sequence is CASSAPGQGAGNEKLFF. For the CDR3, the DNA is TGCGCCAGCAGTGCCCCGGGACAGGGGGCCGGTAATGAAAAACTGTTTTTT.

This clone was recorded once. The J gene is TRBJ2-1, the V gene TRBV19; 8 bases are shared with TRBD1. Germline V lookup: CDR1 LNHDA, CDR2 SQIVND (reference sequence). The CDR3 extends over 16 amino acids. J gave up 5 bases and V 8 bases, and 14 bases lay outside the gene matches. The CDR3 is CASSTPGDRLNNEQFF. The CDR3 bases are TGTGCCAGTTCGACTCCTGGGGACAGGCTAAACAATGAGCAGTTCTTC. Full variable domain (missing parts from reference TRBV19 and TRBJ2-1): DGGITQSPKYLFRKEGQNVTLSCEQNLNHDAMYWYRQDPGQGLRLIYYSQIVNDFQKGDIAEGYSVSREKKESFPLTVTSAQKNPTAFYLCASSTPGDRLNNEQFFGPGTRLTVL.

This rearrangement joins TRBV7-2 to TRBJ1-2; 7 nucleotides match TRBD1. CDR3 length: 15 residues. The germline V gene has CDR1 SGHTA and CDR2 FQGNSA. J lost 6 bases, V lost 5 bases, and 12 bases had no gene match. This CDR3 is CASSQNGAGGNGYTF. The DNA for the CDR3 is TGTGCCAGCAGCCAAAATGGGGCAGGGGGTAATGGCTACACCTTC.

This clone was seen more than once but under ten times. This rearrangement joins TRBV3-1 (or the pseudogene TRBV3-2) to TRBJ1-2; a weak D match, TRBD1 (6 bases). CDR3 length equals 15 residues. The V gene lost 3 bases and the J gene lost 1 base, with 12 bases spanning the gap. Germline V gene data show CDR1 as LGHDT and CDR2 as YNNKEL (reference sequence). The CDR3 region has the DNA TGTGCCAGCAGCCATAGGACAGCTTTTAACTATGGCTACACCTTC. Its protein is CASSHRTAFNYGYTF.

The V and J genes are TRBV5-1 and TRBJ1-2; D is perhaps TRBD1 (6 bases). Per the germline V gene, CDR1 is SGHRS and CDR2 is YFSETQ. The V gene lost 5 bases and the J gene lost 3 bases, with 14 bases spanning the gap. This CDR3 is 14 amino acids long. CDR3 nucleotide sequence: TGCGCCAGCAGTCCCGAGGGGGGGGACTATGGCTACACCTTC. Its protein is CASSPEGGDYGYTF.